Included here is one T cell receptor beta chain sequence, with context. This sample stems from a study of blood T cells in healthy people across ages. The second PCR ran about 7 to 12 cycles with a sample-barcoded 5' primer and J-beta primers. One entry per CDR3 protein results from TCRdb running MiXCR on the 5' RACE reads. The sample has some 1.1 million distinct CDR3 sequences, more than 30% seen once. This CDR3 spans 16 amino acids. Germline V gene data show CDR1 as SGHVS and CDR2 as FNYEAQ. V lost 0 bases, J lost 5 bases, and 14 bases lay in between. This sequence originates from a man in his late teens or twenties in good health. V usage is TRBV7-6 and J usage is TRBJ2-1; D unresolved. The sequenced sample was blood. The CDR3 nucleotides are TGTGCCAGCAGCTTAGCCGCTGGTAGGCCCGACAATGAGCAGTTCTTC. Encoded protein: CASSLAAGRPDNEQFF.